The next 14 T cell receptor beta chains were all read from a single sample in a study of blood T cell repertoires in COVID-19. Measured with immunoSEQ multiplex PCR; TCRdb has only the in-frame clones, and not every one. The repertoire holds about 120,000 clones, less than 85% seen once, with approximately 2.1% in the top ten. Sequencing input: peripheral blood. Receptors were obtained from a man in his thirties or forties with acute or convalescent COVID-19.

The V and J genes are TRBV3-1 (or the pseudogene TRBV3-2) and TRBJ2-2, with D possibly being TRBD2 (5 bases). Germline V gene data show CDR1 as LGHDT and CDR2 as YNNKEL (reference sequence). This CDR3 comprises 15 residues. With 4 bases removed from V and 3 bases from J, the gap between germline ends came to 12 bases. The CDR3 DNA follows: TGTGCCAGCAGCCGAGACCACGGGGACACCGGGGAGCTGTTTTTT. Translating gives CASSRDHGDTGELFF.

V and J are TRBV5-8 and TRBJ2-2; 11 nucleotides line up with TRBD2. After removal of 4 bases from V and 0 bases from J, the junction contained 8 bases not matched to a gene. The CDR3 spans 18 residues. Germline values: CDR1 SGHTS, CDR2 YDEGEE. The CDR3 DNA follows: TGTGCCAGCAGCACCAGACTAGCGGGACCATCGAACACCGGGGAGCTGTTTTTT. Its protein is CASSTRLAGPSNTGELFF.

The chain couples TRBV4-1 to TRBJ2-1; possibly TRBD2 for D (5 bases). CDR1 is MGHRA and CDR2 is YSYEKL in the germline V gene. CDR3 length: 13 amino acids. V was trimmed by 0 bases and J by 9 bases, leaving 9 bases between them. The CDR3 bases are TGCGCCAGCAGCCAAGATCCCGGAGGTGAGCAGTTCTTC. Its protein product is CASSQDPGGEQFF.

The V call is TRBV29-1, the J call TRBJ1-2, with TRBD1 as a possible D gene (5 bases). Germline-derived CDR1 and CDR2 are SQVTM and ANQGSEA. The V and J ends lost 3 bases and 1 base respectively, with 6 bases between them. The CDR3 length is 12 residues. Here the CDR3 DNA reads TGCAGCGTTGAGGGACTTAACTATGGCTACACCTTC. Translating gives CSVEGLNYGYTF.

This clone was picked up a small number of times. The genes are TRBV2 and TRBJ1-5; TRBD1 aligns across 10 bases. The CDR3 length is 14 residues. The germline CDR1 and CDR2 sequences are SNHLY and FYNNEI. Trimming cost V 6 bases and J 6 bases; bases outside gene matches: 5. CDR3 DNA sequence: TGTGCCAGCAGACCGGACAGGGGGTTTCAGCCCCAGCATTTT. Translating it yields CASRPDRGFQPQHF.

This rearrangement joins TRBV15 to TRBJ2-7; no definite D call. The CDR3 extends over 14 amino acids. CDR1 and CDR2 from the germline V gene are LNHNV and YYDKDF (reference sequence). V was shortened by 0 bases and J by 6 bases, with 12 bases between the two germline ends. CDR3 nucleotides: TGTGCCACCAGCAGAGATAGTACAGCCGGCGAGCAGTACTTC. Translating it yields CATSRDSTAGEQYF.

This clone was seen more than once but under ten times. The rearrangement uses TRBV10-3 and TRBJ1-6; D possibly corresponds to TRBD1 (5 bases). The CDR3 has 12 amino acids. From germline, CDR1 is ENHRY and CDR2 SYGVKD. The V and J ends lost 10 bases and 10 bases respectively, with 14 bases between them. For the CDR3, the DNA is TGTGCCAGCGGGACGGACACATCACCCCTCCACTTT. Translating it yields CASGTDTSPLHF.

Points on this clone: At one end, the junction sequence differs from germline, possibly due to a read error. The CDR3 DNA reads as TGCAGCGTCGTTCTCGGCCGACAGCTTAGCTTC. This gives the protein CSVVLGRQLSF. The chain is built from TRBV29-1 and TRBJ1-2, with a weak D call TRBD1 (5 bases). This CDR3 is built from 11 residues. CDR1 is SQVTM, CDR2 ANQGSEA, per germline.

This clone was counted a few times. V usage is TRBV6-5 and J usage is TRBJ1-6; D remains unclear. CDR3 length: 14 residues. Germline assignment: CDR1 MNHEY and CDR2 SVGAGI. V was pared by 3 bases and J by 7 bases, with 10 bases between. CDR3 protein: CASSYASLNSPLHF. CDR3 bases: TGTGCCAGCAGTTATGCCTCTCTAAATTCACCCCTCCACTTT.

The V gene is TRBV7-9, the J gene TRBJ1-1; 9 positions match TRBD1. The germline gives CDR1 SEHNR, CDR2 FQNEAQ (reference sequence). This CDR3 region has 15 residues. J was trimmed by 0 bases and V by 7 bases; bases with no gene match: 6. CDR3 bases: TGTGCCAGCAAGTTACAGGGGGCCCTGAACACTGAAGCTTTCTTT. Translation gives CASKLQGALNTEAFF.

The chain combines TRBV3-1 (or the pseudogene TRBV3-2) with TRBJ1-5; possibly TRBD1 for D (5 bases). Germline V lookup: CDR1 LGHDT, CDR2 YNNKEL (reference sequence). There are 14 residues in the CDR3. V dropped 5 bases and J dropped 2 bases, with 10 bases sitting between them. Here the CDR3 reads CASSGQGGNQPQHF. The CDR3 DNA reads as TGTGCCAGCAGCGGTCAAGGGGGCAATCAGCCCCAGCATTTT.

J is TRBJ2-7 and V is TRBV30, with a tentative D call TRBD1 (6 bases). The V end was cut by 3 bases, the J end by 4 bases, with 16 bases between. From germline, CDR1 is GTSNPN and CDR2 SVGIG (reference sequence). The CDR3 covers 14 residues. In DNA, the CDR3 is TGTGCCTGGAGGGGCCAGGGGTCCACTTACGAGCAGTACGTC. This codes for CAWRGQGSTYEQYV.

The J gene is TRBJ1-2, the V gene TRBV3-1 (or the pseudogene TRBV3-2), with D maybe TRBD1 (6 bases). V lost 5 bases and J lost 3, with 13 bases in between. The CDR3 totals 14 residues. The germline CDR1 and CDR2 sequences are LGHDT and YNNKEL (reference sequence). DNA of the CDR3: TGTGCCAGCAGCAATAGGGGGACCCACTATGGCTACACCTTC. It translates to CASSNRGTHYGYTF.

The chain employs TRBV5-1 and TRBJ2-1; a possible D gene is TRBD2 (6 bases). This CDR3 is 14 amino acids long. Germline CDR1 and CDR2: SGHRS and YFSETQ. The V end lost 0 bases, the J end lost 8 bases, and 12 bases lay between the germline ends. The CDR3 coding sequence is TGCGCCAGCAGCTTGGCAGGACCGGGGGATGAGCAGTTCTTC. It codes for CASSLAGPGDEQFF.